The TCR beta chain under discussion was sequenced for a study of cytomegalovirus exposure and HLA in healthy donors. Across the whole study: The 100 to 150 validation repertoires were reported in a later analysis to have been generated on the same platform as the roughly 700 first-cohort repertoires.

Notes on this clone: Antigen specificity is unknown.

Study observations and caveats: A few chains linked to CMV were shown in vitro to be specific for CMV antigens. Rare TCR sequences dominated, though some public TCRs recurred in many donors.

CDR3 length: 14 residues. Per the germline V gene, CDR1 is MNHEY and CDR2 is SMNVEV (reference sequence). Trimming stripped 2 bases from V and 3 bases from J, with 8 bases between. Profiling relied on immunoSEQ multiplex PCR, and the TCRdb table lists in-frame clones only, not all of them. The sample includes 200,000 to 250,000 clones, over 70% of them seen just once. It was the approximately 120-subject validation cohort, separate from the approximately 680-subject first cohort, to which the donors belonged. The receptor's source is a woman in her 30s in good health and CMV-seropositive. The chain employs TRBV27 and TRBJ1-5; TRBD1 might be the D (5 bases). Sequenced input: PBMCs. The CDR3 bases are TGTGCCAGCAGTTTACAGGGCTACAATCAGCCCCAGCATTTT. It is translated as CASSLQGYNQPQHF.